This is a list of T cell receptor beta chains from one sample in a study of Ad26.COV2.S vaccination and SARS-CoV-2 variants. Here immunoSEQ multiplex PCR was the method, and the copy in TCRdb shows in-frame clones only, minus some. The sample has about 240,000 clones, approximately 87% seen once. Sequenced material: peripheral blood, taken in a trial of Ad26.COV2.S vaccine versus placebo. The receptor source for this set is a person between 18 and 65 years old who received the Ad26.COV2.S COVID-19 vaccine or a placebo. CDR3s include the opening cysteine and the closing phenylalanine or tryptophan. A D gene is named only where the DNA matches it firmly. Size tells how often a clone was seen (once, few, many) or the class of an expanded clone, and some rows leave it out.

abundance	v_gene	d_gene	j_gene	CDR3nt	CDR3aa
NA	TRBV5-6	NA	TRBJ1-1	TGTGCCAGCAGCTCACGTCTTTTTAACACTGAAGCTTTCTTT	CASSSRLFNTEAFF
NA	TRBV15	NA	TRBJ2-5	TGTGCCACCAGCAGAGCGAGAGACAGGAGACTAGAGACCCAGTACTTC	CATSRARDRRLETQYF
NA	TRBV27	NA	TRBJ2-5	TGTGCCAGCAGTTCCTGGACTAGGGGGGACCAAGAGACCCAGTACTTC	CASSSWTRGDQETQYF
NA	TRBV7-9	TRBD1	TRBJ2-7	TGTGCCAGCAGCTCCCAAGGGGGCACGGACGAGCAGTACTTC	CASSSQGGTDEQYF
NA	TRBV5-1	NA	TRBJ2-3	TGCGCCAGCAGCTTGGGGATGGTAGACCGCACAGATACGCAGTATTTT	CASSLGMVDRTDTQYF
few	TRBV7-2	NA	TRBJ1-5	TGTGCCAGCAGCTTAGAGGGTAGGAGCAATCAGCCCCAGCATTTT	CASSLEGRSNQPQHF
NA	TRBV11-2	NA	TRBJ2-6	TGTGCCAGCAGGGAAATACCGTCTGGGGCCAACGTCCTGACTTTC	CASREIPSGANVLTF
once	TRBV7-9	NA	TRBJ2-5	TGTGCCAGCAGCTTAGAATACCCCCAAGAGACCCAGTACTTC	CASSLEYPQETQYF
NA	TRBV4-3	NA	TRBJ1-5	TGCGCCAGCAGCAAGTGGGGAGGGGATAGCAATCAGCCCCAGCATTTT	CASSKWGGDSNQPQHF
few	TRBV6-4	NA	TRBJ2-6	TGTGCCAGCAGTGACTCAGCAGCTGGGGCCAACGTCCTGACTTTC	CASSDSAAGANVLTF
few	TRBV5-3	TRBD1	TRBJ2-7	TGTGCCAGAAGCCAATGGGGACAGTTCCTTGTGAACGAGCAGTACTTC	CARSQWGQFLVNEQYF
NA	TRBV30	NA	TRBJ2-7	TGTGCCTGGACTCCGGGACACAGCTCCTACGAGCAGTACTTC	CAWTPGHSSYEQYF
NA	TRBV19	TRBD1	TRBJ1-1	TGTGCCAGTAGTATCCGGACAGGGGGCCGTATGAACACTGAAGCTTTCTTT	CASSIRTGGRMNTEAFF
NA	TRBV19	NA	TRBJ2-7	TGTGCCAGCCAGGGCAGCTCCTACGAGCAGTACTTC	CASQGSSYEQYF
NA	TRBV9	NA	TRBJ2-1	TGTGCCAGCAGCTTTATATTCAATGAGCAGTTCTTC	CASSFIFNEQFF
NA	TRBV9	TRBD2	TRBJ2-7	TGTGCCAGCAGCATAGCGCGGGAGGGATACGAGCAGTACTTC	CASSIAREGYEQYF
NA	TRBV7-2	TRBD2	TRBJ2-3	TGTGCCAGCAGCTTAGCGGGCGGACTAGCGGGAGCCCCAGATACGCAGTATTTT	CASSLAGGLAGAPDTQYF
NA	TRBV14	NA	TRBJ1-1	TGTGCCAGCAGCCAACAGGGGCATATGAACACTGAAGCTTTCTTT	CASSQQGHMNTEAFF
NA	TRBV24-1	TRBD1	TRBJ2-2	TGTGCCACCAGTGATGGGGGACAGGGTAACACCGGGGAGCTGTTTTTT	CATSDGGQGNTGELFF
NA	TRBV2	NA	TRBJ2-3	TGTGCCAGGACAATTGGAGGAAGGACAGATACGCAGTATTTT	CARTIGGRTDTQYF
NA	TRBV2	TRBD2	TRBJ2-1	TGTGCCAGCAGTGAACTAGCGGGGGGGTCAACATCTTACAATGAGCAGTTCTTC	CASSELAGGSTSYNEQFF
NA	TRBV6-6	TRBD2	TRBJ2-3	TGTGCCAGCAGACCTCCCGGGACCGGGAGGCCTACGCAGTATTTT	CASRPPGTGRPTQYF
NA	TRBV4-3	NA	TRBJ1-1	TGCGCCAGCAGCCTTAAGACATTCGAGAACACTGAAGCTTTCTTT	CASSLKTFENTEAFF